This TCR beta chain is from a study of regulatory dendritic cells for organ transplantation. Study-wide results and limits: Naive T cells showed high diversity, memory cells less, memory CD8+ least. Considerable individual heterogeneity was seen in alloreactive memory CD8+ T cells. Of resting T cell subsets, memory CD8+ had the most alloreactive clonotypes.

Sorted T cells were CFSE-labeled and cultured 5 days with allogeneic regulatory or mature dendritic cells at 1:10. Sequencing used immunoSEQ multiplex PCR; TCRdb keeps in-frame clones, though not all of them. This table has approximately 11,000 clones, 75% appearing once. On this clone: The antigen is undetermined.

Sequenced sample: memory CD4+ T cells from blood cultured with regulatory dendritic cells. Sample subset: CD45RO+ memory T cells. The receptor comes from a human donor in good health.

CDR3 amino acids: CASSSTGGQPQHF. CDR3 in DNA: TGTGCCAGCAGTTCGACAGGCGGACAGCCCCAGCATTTT. The chain is built from TRBV6-5 and TRBJ1-5; weak D call: TRBD1 (6 bases). In germline, CDR1 is MNHEY, CDR2 SVGAGI. This CDR3 region has 13 residues. The V end was cut by 4 bases, the J end by 7 bases, with 11 bases between.